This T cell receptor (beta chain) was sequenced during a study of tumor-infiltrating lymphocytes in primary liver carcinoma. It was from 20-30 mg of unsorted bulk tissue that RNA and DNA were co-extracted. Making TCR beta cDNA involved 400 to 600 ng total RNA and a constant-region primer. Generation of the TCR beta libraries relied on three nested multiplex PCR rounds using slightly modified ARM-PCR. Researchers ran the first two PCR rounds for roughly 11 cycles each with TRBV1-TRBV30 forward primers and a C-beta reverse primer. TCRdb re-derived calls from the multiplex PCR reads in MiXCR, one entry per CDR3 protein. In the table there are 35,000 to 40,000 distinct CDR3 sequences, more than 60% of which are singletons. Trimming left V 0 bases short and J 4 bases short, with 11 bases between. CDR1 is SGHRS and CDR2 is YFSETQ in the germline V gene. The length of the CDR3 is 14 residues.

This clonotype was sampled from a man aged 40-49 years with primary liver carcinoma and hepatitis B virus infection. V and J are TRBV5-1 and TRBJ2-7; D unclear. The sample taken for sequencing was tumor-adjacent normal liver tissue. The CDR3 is CASSLEPGRYEQYF. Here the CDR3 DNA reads TGCGCCAGCAGCTTGGAGCCAGGAAGATACGAGCAGTACTTC.